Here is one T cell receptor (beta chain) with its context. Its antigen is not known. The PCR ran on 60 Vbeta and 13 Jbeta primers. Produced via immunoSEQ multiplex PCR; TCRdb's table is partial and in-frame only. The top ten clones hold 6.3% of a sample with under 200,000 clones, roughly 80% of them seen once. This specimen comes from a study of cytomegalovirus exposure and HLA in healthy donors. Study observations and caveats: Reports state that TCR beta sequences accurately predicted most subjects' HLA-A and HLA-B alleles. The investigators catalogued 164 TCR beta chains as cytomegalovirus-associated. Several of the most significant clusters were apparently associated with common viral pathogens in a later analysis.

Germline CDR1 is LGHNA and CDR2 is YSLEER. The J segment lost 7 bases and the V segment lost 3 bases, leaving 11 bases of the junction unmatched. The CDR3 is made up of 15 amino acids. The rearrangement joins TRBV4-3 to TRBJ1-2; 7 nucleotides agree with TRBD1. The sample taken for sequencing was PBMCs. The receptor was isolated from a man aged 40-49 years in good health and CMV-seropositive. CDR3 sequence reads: CASSQDRNIRFGYTF. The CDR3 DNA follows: TGCGCCAGCAGCCAGGACAGGAACATCCGTTTTGGCTACACCTTC.